This T cell receptor (beta chain) was identified during a study of blood T cells in healthy people across ages. Worth noting for this clonotype: Its antigen is still unknown.

Broader study findings: The unsorted PBMCs prevented any conclusive comparison of naive versus antigen-experienced cells. In the absence of known donor CMV status, changes in expanded clonotypes were possibly confounded.

Using a J-beta primer mix together with a sample-barcoded 5' primer, a second PCR was run for about 7 to 12 cycles. From the 5' RACE reads, TCRdb called clonotypes with MiXCR, one entry per CDR3 protein. This sample has around 1,100,000 distinct CDR3 sequences; roughly two fifths occur once, and the top ten carry roughly 14%. Sequencing used blood. The receptor comes from a man aged 18 to 30 in good health.

The CDR3 DNA reads as TGTGCCAGCAGCGGCGCAGGGGGTGGCTACACCTTC. It is translated as CASSGAGGGYTF. The chain carries TRBV2 and TRBJ1-2; 7 bases fit TRBD1. The V gene's germline CDR1 is SNHLY and CDR2 FYNNEI. After removal of 6 bases from V and 7 bases from J, the junction contained 5 bases not matched to a gene. The CDR3 contains 12 residues.